A selection of T cell receptor beta chains follows, all from one sample in a study of blood T cell repertoires in COVID-19. Libraries were prepared by immunoSEQ multiplex PCR; TCRdb keeps only in-frame clonotypes and omits some of them. The sample has roughly 100,000 clones; 81% are singletons. The sample consisted of peripheral blood. The origin of the receptors is a man at least 80 years old with acute or convalescent COVID-19. Both conserved end residues are part of each CDR3. D genes are given only for firm matches. A clone size is listed for some rows: how often the clone was seen (once, few, many), or a class if it is expanded.

j_call | d_call | v_call | clone_size | cdr3_length | cdr3_aa | cdr3_nt
TRBJ2-1 | - | TRBV6-2/TRBV6-3 | - | 12 | CASSYGHGEQFF | TGTGCCAGCAGTTACGGTCACGGGGAGCAGTTCTTC
TRBJ2-5 | - | TRBV15 | - | 13 | CATSRDRVETQYF | TGTGCCACCAGCAGAGACAGGGTGGAGACCCAGTACTTC
TRBJ1-2 | - | TRBV5-1 | few | 16 | CASSTHAQGTGDGYTF | TGCGCCAGCAGCACCCACGCGCAGGGAACTGGGGATGGCTACACCTTC
TRBJ2-1 | - | TRBV7-3 | few | 15 | CASSLMGPGGNEQFF | TGTGCCAGCAGCTTAATGGGGCCCGGGGGCAATGAGCAGTTCTTC
TRBJ1-6 | TRBD1 | TRBV6-5 | - | 15 | CASSRDRGHNSPLHF | TGTGCCAGCAGCCGTGACAGGGGGCATAATTCACCCCTCCACTTT
TRBJ1-2 | - | TRBV28 | - | 14 | CASSLQTTNYGYTF | TGTGCCAGCAGTTTGCAAACTACTAACTATGGCTACACCTTC
TRBJ2-2 | TRBD1 | TRBV29-1 | - | 13 | CSVRTGPGGELFF | TGCAGCGTCCGGACAGGGCCCGGCGGGGAGCTGTTTTTT
TRBJ1-3 | TRBD1 | TRBV28 | - | 15 | CASRILGTAGNTIYF | TGTGCCAGCAGGATACTTGGGACAGCTGGAAACACCATATATTTT
TRBJ1-2 | TRBD1 | TRBV18 | - | 14 | CASSPIEDRGGYTF | TGTGCCAGCTCACCAATCGAGGACAGGGGCGGCTACACCTTC
TRBJ1-1 | - | TRBV19 | - | 14 | CASTPPGRRTEAFF | TGTGCCAGTACACCCCCGGGGAGGCGGACTGAAGCTTTCTTT
TRBJ2-3 | TRBD1 | TRBV5-4 | - | 16 | CASSLASGQARDTQYF | TGTGCCAGCAGCTTGGCCTCCGGACAGGCTAGAGATACGCAGTATTTT
TRBJ1-6 | - | TRBV3-1/TRBV3-2 | once | 12 | CASSPDYQPLHF | TGTGCCAGCAGCCCGGACTATCAACCCCTCCACTTT
TRBJ1-1 | - | TRBV5-1 | once | 14 | CASSLEGTMIEAFF | TGCGCCAGCAGCTTGGAAGGGACAATGATAGAAGCTTTCTTT
TRBJ1-2 | TRBD1 | TRBV5-1 | - | 15 | CASSAWTGGGYGYTF | TGCGCCAGCAGCGCCTGGACAGGGGGCGGTTATGGCTACACCTTC
TRBJ2-7 | - | TRBV28 | - | 16 | CASSLLGQSREGEQYF | TGTGCCAGCAGTTTATTAGGACAGAGCAGGGAGGGCGAGCAGTACTTC
TRBJ1-4 | - | TRBV18 | few | 13 | CASSIGGYEKLFF | TGTGCCAGCTCCATAGGAGGGTATGAAAAACTGTTTTTT
TRBJ1-2 | - | TRBV18 | - | 14 | CASSPPSFNYGYTF | TGTGCCAGCTCACCCCCCTCTTTTAACTATGGCTACACCTTC
TRBJ2-1 | TRBD2 | TRBV6-2/TRBV6-3 | - | 14 | CASSRTSGSYEQFF | TGTGCCAGCAGTCGGACTAGCGGGAGCTATGAGCAGTTCTTC
TRBJ1-5 | - | TRBV18 | - | 14 | CASSPRTGNQPQHF | TGTGCCAGCTCACCACGTACAGGGAATCAGCCCCAGCATTTT
TRBJ1-5 | TRBD1 | TRBV11-2 | - | 14 | CASSLGQPNQPQHF | TGTGCCAGCAGCCTGGGACAGCCCAATCAGCCCCAGCATTTT
TRBJ1-5 | - | TRBV6-5 | - | 15 | CASSPDRYSNQPQHF | TGTGCCAGCAGTCCTGACAGGTATAGCAATCAGCCCCAGCATTTT
TRBJ2-2 | TRBD2 | TRBV4-2 | few | 16 | CASSQVWTRGAGELFF | TGTGCCAGCAGCCAAGTGTGGACTAGGGGCGCCGGGGAGCTGTTTTTT
TRBJ2-1 | TRBD2 | TRBV7-3 | - | 15 | CASSPTSGNLNEQFF | TGTGCCAGCAGCCCGACTAGCGGGAATCTCAATGAGCAGTTCTTC
TRBJ2-7 | TRBD1 | TRBV19 | - | 15 | CASSTTGQGVYEQYF | TGTGCCAGTAGTACGACAGGACAGGGAGTCTACGAGCAGTACTTC
TRBJ2-3 | TRBD2 | TRBV28 | once | 17 | CASSLWTSGASTDTQYF | TGTGCCAGCAGTTTATGGACTAGCGGTGCTAGCACAGATACGCAGTATTTT
TRBJ2-5 | TRBD2 | TRBV25-1 | - | 14 | CASSHSGVQETQYF | TGTGCCAGCAGTCACAGCGGGGTCCAAGAGACCCAGTACTTC
TRBJ2-7 | TRBD2 | TRBV28 | - | 15 | CASSIAGGLSYEQYF | TGTGCCAGCAGCATAGCGGGGGGTCTCTCCTACGAGCAGTACTTC
TRBJ1-1 | - | TRBV6-1 | - | 12 | CASSELETEAFF | TGTGCCAGCAGTGAGTTAGAAACTGAAGCTTTCTTT
TRBJ1-5 | - | TRBV12-3/TRBV12-4 | - | 13 | CASSDGGNQPQHF | TGTGCCAGCAGTGACGGGGGCAATCAGCCCCAGCATTTT
TRBJ1-4 | - | TRBV20-1 | - | 11 | CSANRDPALFF | TGCAGTGCGAACCGGGATCCGGCCCTGTTTTTT
TRBJ2-7 | TRBD1 | TRBV5-1 | - | 15 | CASSLEGGHSYEQYF | TGCGCCAGCAGCTTGGAAGGGGGCCACTCCTACGAGCAGTACTTC
TRBJ2-5 | TRBD1 | TRBV5-1 | - | 14 | CASSKGQIQETQYF | TGCGCCAGCAGCAAGGGACAGATCCAAGAGACCCAGTACTTC
TRBJ2-1 | - | TRBV5-1 | - | 16 | CASSLGAGNSYNEQFF | TGCGCCAGCAGCTTGGGGGCAGGGAATTCCTACAATGAGCAGTTCTTC
TRBJ2-7 | TRBD1 | TRBV6-6 | - | 14 | CASTSQGHSYEQYF | TGTGCCAGCACCTCACAGGGGCATTCCTACGAGCAGTACTTC
TRBJ1-3 | TRBD1 | TRBV9 | - | 17 | CASSITGTGDSGNTIYF | TGTGCCAGCAGCATAACCGGGACAGGGGACTCTGGAAACACCATATATTTT
TRBJ1-5 | - | TRBV28 | - | 13 | CASGLQVNQPQHF | TGTGCCAGCGGTCTTCAGGTAAATCAGCCCCAGCATTTT
TRBJ2-7 | TRBD1 | TRBV7-6 | - | 15 | CASSVGTGETYEQYF | TGTGCCAGCAGCGTAGGGACAGGGGAGACCTACGAGCAGTACTTC
TRBJ2-3 | - | TRBV7-3 | - | 15 | CASSLTGGDTDTQYF | TGTGCCAGCAGCTTAACTGGCGGAGACACAGATACGCAGTATTTT
TRBJ1-6 | TRBD1 | TRBV6-6 | - | 16 | CASRSGQGLFYSPLHF | TGTGCCAGCAGGTCCGGACAGGGCTTGTTTTATTCACCCCTCCACTTT
TRBJ2-1 | - | TRBV6-2/TRBV6-3 | once | 16 | CASSSQGRAAGNEQFF | TGTGCCAGCAGTTCCCAGGGGCGAGCCGCCGGCAATGAGCAGTTCTTC
TRBJ2-2 | - | TRBV28 | - | 11 | CASRGAGELFF | TGTGCCAGCAGAGGGGCCGGGGAGCTGTTTTTT
TRBJ2-1 | - | TRBV5-1 | - | 12 | CASTITYNEQFF | TGCGCCAGCACAATCACCTACAATGAGCAGTTCTTC
TRBJ2-1 | TRBD2 | TRBV28 | - | 15 | CASSRRTSGNNEQFF | TGTGCCAGCAGCCGGAGGACTAGCGGAAACAATGAGCAGTTCTTC
TRBJ2-5 | - | TRBV2 | - | 11 | CASGTGETQYF | TGTGCCAGCGGGACTGGCGAGACCCAGTACTTC